These 2 T cell receptor beta chains were sequenced from one sample in a study of cytomegalovirus exposure and HLA in healthy donors. The study ran its PCR with 60 Vbeta and 13 Jbeta primers. Clones were read by immunoSEQ multiplex PCR, and TCRdb kept only the in-frame ones, dropping some. The table has more than 130,000 clones, approximately 83% seen once. The sample was PBMCs. These receptors originate from a man aged 35 to 55 in good health and CMV-seropositive.

The chain employs TRBV4-2 and TRBJ2-7; 7 bases map to TRBD2. The CDR3 contains 14 residues. Per germline, CDR1 LGHNA and CDR2 YNFKEQ. With 3 bases clipped from V and 6 bases from J, the junction kept 8 bases outside the gene matches. As DNA, the CDR3 is TGTGCCAGCAGCCACTCCACTAGCGCTCGCGAGCAGTACTTC. Amino acid sequence: CASSHSTSAREQYF.

The rearrangement uses TRBV5-4 and TRBJ2-1; 9 nucleotides line up with TRBD2. This CDR3 is 14 amino acids long. Germline values: CDR1 SGHNT, CDR2 YYREEE (reference sequence). Trimming at V came to 0 bases and at J to 12 bases, leaving 7 bases not matched to a gene. This chain's CDR3 is CASSLGLAGRGQFF. As DNA, the CDR3 is TGTGCCAGCAGCTTGGGCCTAGCGGGGAGGGGGCAGTTCTTC.